Listed below are T cell receptor beta chains from one sample, sequenced in a study of blood T cell repertoires in COVID-19. Some clones are missing from TCRdb's copy, which holds only in-frame ones; the method was immunoSEQ multiplex PCR. The sample lists over 120,000 clones; under 90% were seen once. Sample: peripheral blood. Every receptor here comes from a human donor in a cohort sampled during active COVID-19. The CDR3 runs from the conserved cysteine through the conserved F or W. A D gene is named only where the DNA matches it firmly. Size values are once, few and many counts, or a class for expanded clones, and some rows have none.

>TRBJ2-3|-|TRBV11-1|TRBD2
CASSLGTSGGGDTQYF
TGTGCCAGCAGCTTGGGGACTAGCGGGGGCGGCGATACGCAGTATTTT
>TRBJ1-4|-|TRBV11-2|TRBD1
CASSLDLAGGHKLFF
TGTGCCAGCAGCCTCGATCTGGCAGGGGGCCACAAACTGTTTTTT
>TRBJ2-1|-|TRBV5-5|-
CASREDSYNEQFF
TGTGCCAGCAGGGAGGACTCCTACAATGAGCAGTTCTTC
>TRBJ2-1|-|TRBV11-3|-
CASSLDPTGYEQFF
TGTGCCAGCAGCTTAGATCCCACGGGGTATGAGCAGTTCTTC
>TRBJ1-2|-|TRBV2|-
CASSVIGSYTF
TGTGCCAGCAGTGTGATCGGGAGCTACACCTTC
>TRBJ2-3|-|TRBV3-1/TRBV3-2|-
CASSQGGGTDTQYF
TGTGCCAGCAGCCAAGGCGGGGGCACAGATACGCAGTATTTT
>TRBJ2-1|-|TRBV4-3|-
CASSQGRNNEQFF
TGCGCCAGCAGCCAAGGTAGAAACAATGAGCAGTTCTTC
>TRBJ2-2|-|TRBV11-2|-
CASSSPYRTGELFF
TGTGCCAGCAGCTCCCCCTATAGAACCGGGGAGCTGTTTTTT
>TRBJ1-1|few|TRBV6-1|-
CASSDPPTLEFSAFF
TGTGCCAGCAGTGATCCTCCCACTCTTGAGTTTTCGGCTTTCTTT
>TRBJ2-7|-|TRBV5-6|-
CASSLSSYEQYF
TGTGCCAGCAGCCTTAGCTCCTACGAGCAGTACTTC
>TRBJ2-6|-|TRBV11-2|-
CASSPGGPGANVLTF
TGTGCCAGCAGCCCAGGGGGGCCTGGGGCCAACGTCCTGACTTTC
>TRBJ1-1|-|TRBV5-1|TRBD1
CASSWFTGAGNTEAFF
TGCGCCAGCAGCTGGTTTACAGGGGCGGGTAACACTGAAGCTTTCTTT
>TRBJ1-3|once|TRBV7-2|-
CASSFRGSGGGDTIYF
TGTGCCAGCAGCTTTCGGGGGTCGGGCGGGGGTGACACCATATATTTT
>TRBJ2-1|few|TRBV5-1|-
CASSFGSYNEQFF
TGCGCCAGCAGCTTCGGGTCTTACAATGAGCAGTTCTTC
>TRBJ1-1|-|TRBV6-2/TRBV6-3|-
CASSQRGRDTEAFF
TGTGCCAGCAGTCAAAGGGGGAGGGACACTGAAGCTTTCTTT
>TRBJ2-5|-|TRBV11-3|-
CASSLSGAGTQYF
TGTGCCAGCAGCTTGAGCGGAGCTGGGACCCAGTACTTC
>TRBJ2-3|-|TRBV5-4|-
CASSAPGKKADTQYF
TGTGCCAGCAGCGCCCCGGGAAAAAAGGCAGATACGCAGTATTTT
>TRBJ1-2|once|TRBV2|-
CASSEAPGHDGYTF
TGTGCCAGCAGTGAAGCGCCTGGCCACGATGGCTACACCTTC
>TRBJ2-7|-|TRBV6-1|TRBD1
CASSDRQGVISYEQYF
TGTGCCAGCAGTGACAGACAGGGGGTTATATCTTACGAGCAGTACTTC
>TRBJ1-1|-|TRBV7-8|-
CASSPDFHTEAFF
TGTGCCAGCAGCCCGGACTTCCACACTGAAGCTTTCTTT
>TRBJ2-3|-|TRBV7-2|TRBD2
CASSLELAGYTDTQYF
TGTGCCAGCAGCTTAGAGTTAGCGGGGTACACAGATACGCAGTATTTT
>TRBJ1-6|-|TRBV5-4|TRBD1
CASSAQGYNSPLHF
TGTGCCAGCAGCGCACAGGGGTATAATTCACCCCTCCACTTT
>TRBJ2-1|-|TRBV29-1|TRBD2
CSVGGGLAGYNEQFF
TGCAGCGTTGGAGGTGGACTAGCGGGGTACAATGAGCAGTTCTTC